The 18 T cell receptor beta chains listed next were all sequenced from one sample in a study of blood T cell repertoires in COVID-19. Data came from immunoSEQ multiplex PCR; TCRdb stores just in-frame clones and leaves some out. The sample includes a few hundred thousand clones, under 90% seen only once; the top ten take 3.5% to 4.5%. The sample was peripheral blood. The source is a man in his fifties or sixties with acute or convalescent COVID-19.

This chain uses TRBV4-2 with TRBJ1-2; D possibly corresponds to TRBD1 (5 bases). CDR1 is LGHNA and CDR2 is YNFKEQ in the germline V gene. V lost 3 bases and J lost 6, with 14 bases in between. The CDR3 totals 14 residues. DNA of the CDR3: TGTGCCAGCAGCCATGGGGGAGGGGTAGATGGCTACACCTTC. Protein product: CASSHGGGVDGYTF.

This clone was observed once. The V gene is TRBV19, the J gene TRBJ1-2; TRBD1 agrees at 11 bases. V gave up 6 bases and J gave up 8 bases; unmatched junction bases: 5. Germline CDR1 reads LNHDA; CDR2 reads SQIVND (reference sequence). The CDR3 loop spans 13 amino acids. The CDR3 DNA reads as TGTGCCAGTAGCACGGGACAGGGGGTCGGCTACACCTTC. Its translation is CASSTGQGVGYTF.

The rearrangement joins TRBV5-1 to TRBJ2-1, with D perhaps TRBD1 (6 bases). CDR1 is SGHRS and CDR2 is YFSETQ in the germline V gene. V gave up 0 bases and J gave up 5 bases, with 9 bases separating them. The CDR3 contains 14 residues. The CDR3 nucleotides read TGCGCCAGCAGCTTGGGGGGGCCAGACAATGAGCAGTTCTTC. Amino acids: CASSLGGPDNEQFF.

Here the CDR3 reads CASSQGAKISGANVLTF. In DNA, the CDR3 is TGCGCCAGCAGCCAAGGGGCCAAGATCTCTGGGGCCAACGTCCTGACTTTC. V is TRBV4-1 and J is TRBJ2-6; D call uncertain. V was trimmed by 1 base and J by 0 bases, leaving 10 bases between them. Per the germline V gene, CDR1 is MGHRA and CDR2 is YSYEKL. The CDR3 extends over 17 amino acids.

This rearrangement joins TRBV5-4 to TRBJ1-1; D uncertain. The length of the CDR3 is 15 residues. Trimming pared 4 bases from V and 4 bases from J, leaving 17 bases between. Germline V gene lookup returns CDR1 SGHNT and CDR2 YYREEE (reference sequence). CDR3 protein: CASSPPRSEGTEAFF. The CDR3 DNA sequence: TGTGCCAGCAGCCCACCTCGATCAGAGGGCACTGAAGCTTTCTTT. The full variable domain, in which reference TRBV5-4 and TRBJ1-1 provide the parts outside the CDR3, is ETGVTQSPTHLIKTRGQQVTLRCSSQSGHNTVSWYQQALGQGPQFIFQYYREEENGRGNFPPRFSGLQFPNYSSELNVNALELDDSALYLCASSPPRSEGTEAFFGQGTRLTVV.

The chain has TRBV6-5 and TRBJ2-7; tentative D call: TRBD1 (6 bases). Between the trimmed V and J ends, which lost 7 bases and 2 bases, there was a span of 12 bases. CDR1 is MNHEY, CDR2 SVGAGI, per germline. The CDR3 is 13 residues long. CDR3 sequence (DNA): TGTGCCAGCACACCGGGACAAGCCTACGAGCAGTACTTC. Translated: CASTPGQAYEQYF.

This chain links TRBV19 with TRBJ2-5; maybe TRBD1 (6 bases). The CDR3 is 16 residues long. V was cut by 4 bases and J by 1 base, with 16 bases left in between. Germline CDR1 reads LNHDA; CDR2 reads SQIVND (reference sequence). The CDR3 nucleotides read TGTGCCAGTAGTAGAGGGACACTTCCATCCCAAGAGACCCAGTACTTC. This encodes CASSRGTLPSQETQYF.

V and J are TRBV6-5 and TRBJ2-3; a possible D gene is TRBD2 (5 bases). The V and J ends lost 5 bases and 0 bases respectively, with 12 bases between them. This CDR3 spans 15 amino acids. CDR1 is MNHEY and CDR2 is SVGAGI in the germline V gene. The CDR3 protein is CASSPRTGSTDTQYF. CDR3 in DNA: TGTGCCAGCAGTCCTCGGACGGGAAGCACAGATACGCAGTATTTT.

V and J are TRBV5-4 and TRBJ2-7, with 7 nucleotides matching TRBD2. CDR1 SGHNT and CDR2 YYREEE come from the germline V gene (reference sequence). With V trimmed by 2 bases and J by 5 bases, 4 bases remained unmatched. The CDR3 spans 13 residues. CDR3 amino acids: CASSFSGGDEQYF. The CDR3 nucleotides are TGTGCCAGCAGCTTTAGTGGGGGGGACGAGCAGTACTTC.

The chain uses TRBV12-3 or TRBV12-4 and TRBJ1-2; TRBD1 matches 8 bases. The CDR3 length is 12 residues. J was trimmed by 8 bases and V by 4 bases; bases with no gene match: 3. The CDR3 sequence is CASSWTGRGYTF. The CDR3 coding sequence is TGTGCCAGCAGTTGGACAGGGCGAGGCTACACCTTC.

The rearrangement joins TRBV27 to TRBJ2-7, with D unresolved. The germline V and J ends were trimmed by 0 bases and 2 bases, with 8 bases remaining between them. The CDR3 spans 14 residues. CDR1 MNHEY and CDR2 SMNVEV come from the germline V gene (reference sequence). The CDR3 coding sequence is TGTGCCAGCAGTTTATCGGTGGGCCCCTACGAGCAGTACTTC. This gives the protein CASSLSVGPYEQYF.

The V gene is TRBV2, the J gene TRBJ2-5; D uncertain. Trimming took off 3 bases at V and 5 bases at J, with 10 bases between the two ends. Germline V gene data show CDR1 as SNHLY and CDR2 as FYNNEI. This CDR3 spans 13 amino acids. CDR3 sequence (DNA): TGTGCCAGCAGTGATTCTGAGTTGGAGACCCAGTACTTC. Translation gives CASSDSELETQYF.

The gene calls are TRBV6-1 and TRBJ2-1; a possible D gene is TRBD1 (6 bases). The germline V gene encodes CDR1 MNHNS and CDR2 SASEGT. The length of the CDR3 is 16 residues. The germline V and J ends were trimmed by 2 bases and 2 bases, with 13 bases remaining between them. In DNA, the CDR3 is TGTGCCAGCAGTGAATGGGGGCAAGGGCCCTACAATGAGCAGTTCTTC. Translated: CASSEWGQGPYNEQFF.

The chain combines TRBV5-6 with TRBJ2-4; TRBD1 agrees at 9 bases. The ends lost 0 bases at V and 4 bases at J; junction bases unmatched: 2. Germline assignment: CDR1 SGHDT and CDR2 YYEEEE. CDR3 size: 15 residues. The CDR3, as DNA: TGTGCCAGCAGCTTGGCCGGGACAGGGAAAAACATTCAGTACTTC. As protein: CASSLAGTGKNIQYF.

This rearrangement joins TRBV19 to TRBJ2-1, with D possibly being TRBD2 (7 bases). The CDR3 totals 15 residues. Germline CDR1 LNHDA, CDR2 SQIVND (reference sequence). Trimming took 6 bases from V and 6 from J, leaving 18 bases between them. This CDR3 is CASSSGGAVSNEQFF. The CDR3 DNA reads TGTGCCAGTAGCTCTGGGGGGGCCGTCTCCAATGAGCAGTTCTTC.

This rearrangement joins TRBV27 to TRBJ1-5; 7 bases map to TRBD1. The CDR3 contains 14 residues. Germline V lookup: CDR1 MNHEY, CDR2 SMNVEV (reference sequence). V was pared by 6 bases and J by 0 bases, with 2 bases of the junction left unmatched. The CDR3 sequence: CASSRQGSNQPQHF. The DNA for the CDR3 is TGTGCCAGCAGCCGACAGGGTAGCAATCAGCCCCAGCATTTT.

The chain couples TRBV6-5 to TRBJ1-1; D may be TRBD1 (6 bases). The CDR3 is 12 residues long. CDR1 MNHEY and CDR2 SVGAGI come from the germline V gene. V lost 7 bases, J lost 3 bases, and 9 bases lay in between. CDR3 bases: TGTGCCAGCAACAGGGCGGACACTGAAGCTTTCTTT. Translated, it gives CASNRADTEAFF.

The rearrangement joins TRBV30 to TRBJ1-4; D might be TRBD1 (5 bases). The V end was cut by 0 bases, the J end by 8 bases, with 13 bases between. Per the germline V gene, CDR1 is GTSNPN and CDR2 is SVGIG (reference sequence). This CDR3 has 14 amino acids. The CDR3 nucleotides are TGTGCCTGGAGTGTACCGGGGGGGTACGAAAAACTGTTTTTT. Its translation is CAWSVPGGYEKLFF.